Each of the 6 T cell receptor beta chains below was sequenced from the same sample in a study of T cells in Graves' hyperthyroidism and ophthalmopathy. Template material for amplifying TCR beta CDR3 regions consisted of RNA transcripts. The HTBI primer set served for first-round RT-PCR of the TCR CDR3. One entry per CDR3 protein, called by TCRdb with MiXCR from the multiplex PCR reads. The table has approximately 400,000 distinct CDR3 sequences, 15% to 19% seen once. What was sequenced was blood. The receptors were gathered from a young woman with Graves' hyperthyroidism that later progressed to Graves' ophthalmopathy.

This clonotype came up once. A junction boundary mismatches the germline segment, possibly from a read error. DNA for the CDR3: TGCGCCAGCAGTGAGACAGGGTCTTTCGAGCAGTACTTC. The encoded protein is CASSETGSFEQYF. This chain uses TRBV6-1 with TRBJ2-7; 7 bases are shared with TRBD1. The CDR3 is 13 amino acids. Germline CDR1 MNHNS, CDR2 SASEGT.

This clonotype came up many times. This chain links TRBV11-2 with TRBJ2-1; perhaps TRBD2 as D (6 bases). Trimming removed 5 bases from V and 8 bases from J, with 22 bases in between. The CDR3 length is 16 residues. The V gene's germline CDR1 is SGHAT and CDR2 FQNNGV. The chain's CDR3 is CASSHPGRPGVDEQFF. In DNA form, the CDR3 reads TGTGCCAGCAGCCACCCAGGGAGGCCGGGGGTCGATGAGCAGTTCTTC.

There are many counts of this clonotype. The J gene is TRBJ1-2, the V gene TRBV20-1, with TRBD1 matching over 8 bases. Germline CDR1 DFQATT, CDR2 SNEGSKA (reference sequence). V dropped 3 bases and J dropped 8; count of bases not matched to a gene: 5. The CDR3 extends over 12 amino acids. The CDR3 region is CSASGQGWGYTF. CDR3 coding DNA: TGCAGTGCTAGCGGACAGGGCTGGGGCTACACCTTC.

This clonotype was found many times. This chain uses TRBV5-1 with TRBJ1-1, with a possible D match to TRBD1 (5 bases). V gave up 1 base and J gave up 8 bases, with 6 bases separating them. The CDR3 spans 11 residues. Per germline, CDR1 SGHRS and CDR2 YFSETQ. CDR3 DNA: TGCGCCAGCAGCTTGAAGGGGGAAGCTTTCTTT. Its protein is CASSLKGEAFF.

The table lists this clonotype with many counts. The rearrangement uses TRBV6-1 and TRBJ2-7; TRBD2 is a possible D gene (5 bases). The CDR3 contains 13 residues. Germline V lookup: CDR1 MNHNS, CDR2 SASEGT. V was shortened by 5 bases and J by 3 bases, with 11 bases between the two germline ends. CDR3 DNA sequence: TGTGCCAGCAGTCGGAGCGGAAGCTACGAGCAGTACTTC. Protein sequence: CASSRSGSYEQYF.

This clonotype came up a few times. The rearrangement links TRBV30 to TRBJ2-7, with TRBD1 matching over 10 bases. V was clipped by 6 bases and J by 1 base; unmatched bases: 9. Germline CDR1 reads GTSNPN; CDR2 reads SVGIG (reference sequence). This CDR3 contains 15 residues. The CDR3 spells CACDRGQGFSYEQYF. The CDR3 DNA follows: TGTGCCTGTGACCGGGGACAGGGGTTTTCCTACGAGCAGTACTTC. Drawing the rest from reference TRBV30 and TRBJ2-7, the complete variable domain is SQTIHQWPATLVQPVGSPLSLECTVEGTSNPNLYWYRQAAGRGLQLLFYSVGIGQISSEVPQNLSASRPQDRQFILSSKKLLLSDSGFYLCACDRGQGFSYEQYFGPGTRLTVT.